These 2 T cell receptor beta chains share one sample of origin, sequenced in a study of neurological immune-mediated disorders. TCRdb reprocessed the 5' RACE reads with MiXCR, giving one entry per CDR3 protein. In the table there are 55,000 or so distinct CDR3 sequences, 3% to 4% of which are singletons. Sequenced sample: CD4+ T cells from blood. The receptor set was obtained from a woman between 35 and 50 years old with multiple sclerosis.

Many counts were recorded for this clonotype. The chain recombines TRBV11-2 with TRBJ2-3, with 8 positions matching TRBD2. Trimming removed 5 bases from V and 6 bases from J; junction bases left unmatched: 13. The V gene's germline CDR1 is SGHAT and CDR2 FQNNGV. There are 16 residues in the CDR3. DNA for the CDR3: TGTGCCAGCAGCCCCTTCCGGGGCGGGGGGCAGGATACGCAGTATTTT. It specifies CASSPFRGGGQDTQYF.

This clonotype has a count of ten or more. The chain joins TRBV5-1 to TRBJ2-7; 11 bases agree with TRBD2. V lost 6 bases, J lost 3 bases, and 5 bases stayed unmatched. The CDR3 has 14 amino acids. Germline V gives CDR1 SGHRS, CDR2 YFSETQ. The CDR3 spells CASTGTSGLYEQYF. The DNA for the CDR3 is TGCGCCAGCACCGGGACTAGCGGCCTCTACGAGCAGTACTTC.